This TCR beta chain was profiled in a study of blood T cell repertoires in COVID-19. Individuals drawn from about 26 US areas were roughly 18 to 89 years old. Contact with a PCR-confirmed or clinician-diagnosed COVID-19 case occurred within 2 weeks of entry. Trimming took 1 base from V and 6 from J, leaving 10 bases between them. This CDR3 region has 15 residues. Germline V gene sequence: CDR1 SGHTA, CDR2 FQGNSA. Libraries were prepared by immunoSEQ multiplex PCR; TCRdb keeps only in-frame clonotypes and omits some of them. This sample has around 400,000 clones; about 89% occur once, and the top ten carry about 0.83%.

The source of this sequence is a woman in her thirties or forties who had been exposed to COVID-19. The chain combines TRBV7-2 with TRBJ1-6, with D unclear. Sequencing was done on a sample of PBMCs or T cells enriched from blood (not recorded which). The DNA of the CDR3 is TGTGCCAGCAGCTTAGTCGTAGGGAGTAATTCACCCCTCCACTTT. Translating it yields CASSLVVGSNSPLHF.